This T cell receptor beta chain was retrieved from a study of blood T cell repertoires in COVID-19. Study overall: COVID-19 samples, acute and convalescent, were from the United States, Italy and Spain.

Assay: immunoSEQ multiplex PCR; the TCRdb copy retains only in-frame clones and omits some. The table records about 88,000 clones, 75% to 90% of them present only once. Sequenced sample: peripheral blood. The sequence derives from a human donor in a cohort sampled during active COVID-19.

The DNA of the CDR3 is TGCGCCAGCAGCCCGGGCCCGGGGTACCCCCAAGAGACCCAGTACTTC. Its protein is CASSPGPGYPQETQYF. V usage is TRBV5-1 and J usage is TRBJ2-5; tentative D call: TRBD2 (5 bases). CDR3 length: 16 residues. Germline V gives CDR1 SGHRS, CDR2 YFSETQ. V dropped 4 bases and J dropped 1 base, with 17 bases sitting between them.